This entry lists 7 T cell receptor beta chains sequenced from one sample in a study of shared clonotypes between healthy human individuals. Assay used: immunoSEQ multiplex PCR; TCRdb lists only in-frame clones, some missing. The sample shows hundreds of thousands of clones, about 76% of them seen only once. The specimen sequenced was PBMCs. These receptors all stem from a woman between 40 and 55 years old in good health. Some clones in this sample may be carry-over from other donors' samples.

A remark on this clone: In the same sample, other DNA sequences code for this CDR3. This chain joins TRBV7-2 and TRBJ2-7; TRBD2 matches at 11 bases. After removal of 4 bases from V and 4 bases from J, the junction contained 6 bases not matched to a gene. The germline CDR1 and CDR2 sequences are SGHTA and FQGNSA. The CDR3 consists of 15 residues. CDR3 sequence reads: CASSWTSGSSYEQYF. The DNA of the CDR3 is TGTGCCAGCAGCTGGACTAGCGGGTCTTCATACGAGCAGTACTTC.

Remarks on this clone: At one of its ends the junction is not consistent with the germline gene, which may arise from a read error. The genes are TRBV5-4 and TRBJ2-1; D is tentatively TRBD1 or TRBD2 (6 bases each). The CDR3 is 15 amino acids. Germline lookup yields CDR1 SGHNT and CDR2 YYREEE (reference sequence). The CDR3 sequence: CASSLDGGPYNKQFF. The CDR3 DNA reads TGTGCCAGCAGTTTGGACGGGGGCCCATACAATAAGCAGTTCTTC.

The rearrangement uses TRBV30 and TRBJ1-1, with a tentative D call TRBD1 (5 bases). The CDR3 is made up of 14 amino acids. Trimming removed 2 bases at V and 0 bases at J, with 10 bases between. Germline V gives CDR1 GTSNPN, CDR2 SVGIG (reference sequence). The CDR3 DNA follows: TGTGCCTGGAGTCCGGGACTTATGAACACTGAAGCTTTCTTT. Its protein product is CAWSPGLMNTEAFF.

This rearrangement joins TRBV27 to TRBJ1-2, with D uncertain. The CDR3 is 14 amino acids. Trimming took off 5 bases at V and 5 bases at J, with 15 bases between the two ends. Per germline, CDR1 MNHEY and CDR2 SMNVEV (reference sequence). CDR3 bases: TGTGCCAGCAGTCCCCTAAGGGTTGGGTATGGCTACACCTTC. Residues: CASSPLRVGYGYTF.

The chain uses TRBV11-2 and TRBJ1-5, with D tentatively TRBD1 (5 bases). Germline V gene sequence: CDR1 SGHAT, CDR2 FQNNGV. The CDR3 is made up of 13 amino acids. V was shortened by 8 bases and J by 4 bases, with 12 bases between the two germline ends. The DNA of the CDR3 is TGTGCCAGCTCGCCGACAGTGAATCAGCCCCAGCATTTT. Its translation is CASSPTVNQPQHF.

The chain is built from TRBV29-1 and TRBJ2-5; TRBD2 matches 7 bases. From germline, CDR1 is SQVTM and CDR2 ANQGSEA. Losses at the gene ends were 5 bases for V and 2 bases for J; bases not matched to a gene: 8. CDR3 length: 14 residues. As DNA, the CDR3 is TGCAGCGTTTCTGGCGGGAGTGGGCAAGAGACCCAGTACTTC. The encoded protein is CSVSGGSGQETQYF. Complete variable domain (other parts from reference TRBV29-1 and TRBJ2-5): SAVISQKPSRDICQRGTSLTIQCQVDSQVTMMFWYRQQPGQSLTLIATANQGSEATYESGFVIDKFPISRPNLTFSTLTVSNMSPEDSSIYLCSVSGGSGQETQYFGPGTRLLVL.

This sequence joins TRBV14 and TRBJ2-3; D uncertain. V was shortened by 0 bases and J by 9 bases, with 10 bases between the two germline ends. CDR3 length: 13 residues. From germline, CDR1 is SGHDN and CDR2 FVKESK. The CDR3 region has the DNA TGTGCCAGCAGCCAAGACGTGACGAGGACGCAGTATTTT. Encoded protein: CASSQDVTRTQYF.